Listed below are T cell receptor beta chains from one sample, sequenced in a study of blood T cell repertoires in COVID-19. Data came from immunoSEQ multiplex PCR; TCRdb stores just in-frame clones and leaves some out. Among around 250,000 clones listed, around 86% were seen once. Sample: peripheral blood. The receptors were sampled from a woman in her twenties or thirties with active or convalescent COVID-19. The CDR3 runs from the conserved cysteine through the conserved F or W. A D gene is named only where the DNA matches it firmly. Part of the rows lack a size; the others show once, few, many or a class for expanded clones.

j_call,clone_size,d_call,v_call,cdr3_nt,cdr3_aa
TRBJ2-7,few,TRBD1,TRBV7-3,TGTGCCAGCAGCGGCCACAGGGGGCGCCGGCTCTACGAGCAGTACTTC,CASSGHRGRRLYEQYF
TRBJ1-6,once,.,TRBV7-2,TGTGCCAGCAGAATGGGAGGGGTGGTGAATTCACCCCTCCACTTT,CASRMGGVVNSPLHF
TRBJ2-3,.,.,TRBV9,TGTGCCAGCAGCGGGGACACGGGCCCCACACACACAGATACGCAGTATTTT,CASSGDTGPTHTDTQYF
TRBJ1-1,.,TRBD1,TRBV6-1,TGTGCCAGCAGTGAAGACCGGGACAGGGGGTCCGAAGCTTTCTTT,CASSEDRDRGSEAFF
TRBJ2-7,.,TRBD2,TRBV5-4,TGTGCCAGCAGCGGGGCGGGGGACGCCTACGAGCAGTACTTC,CASSGAGDAYEQYF
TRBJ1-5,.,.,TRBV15,TGTGCCACCAGCGTTGACGGAGATCAGCCCCAGCATTTT,CATSVDGDQPQHF
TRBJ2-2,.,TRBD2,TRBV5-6,TGTGCCAGCAGCGCTGGGACTACCCGCAACACCGGGGAGCTGTTTTTT,CASSAGTTRNTGELFF
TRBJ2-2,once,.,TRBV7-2,TGTGCCAGCAGCCCCAACAGGTTTGGCACCGGGGAGCTGTTTTTT,CASSPNRFGTGELFF
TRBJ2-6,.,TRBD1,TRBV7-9,TGTGCCAGCGTCAAGACAGGGGGGGCCTCTGGGGCCAACGTCCTGACTTTC,CASVKTGGASGANVLTF
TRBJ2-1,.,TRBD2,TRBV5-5,TGTGCCAGCACCCCTTTAGCGGGCTTTAGTACTGAGCAGTTCTTC,CASTPLAGFSTEQFF
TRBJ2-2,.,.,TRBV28,TGTGCCAGCAGTTTAAGTCAGGGCAGGGGGGAGCTGTTTTTT,CASSLSQGRGELFF
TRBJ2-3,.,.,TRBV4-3,TGCGCCAGCAGCCAACGACAGCACACAGATACGCAGTATTTT,CASSQRQHTDTQYF
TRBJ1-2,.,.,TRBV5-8,TGTGCCAGCAGCTTGGTCAGGCCCTATGGCTACACCTTC,CASSLVRPYGYTF
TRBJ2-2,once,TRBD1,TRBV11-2,TGTGCCAGCAGCGGCCGACAGGGCGGCGGGGAGCTGTTTTTT,CASSGRQGGGELFF
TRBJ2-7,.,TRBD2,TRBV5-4,TGTGCCAGCAGCTTGCCTAGGGGAGGACTAGCTGCCCACGAGCAGTACTTC,CASSLPRGGLAAHEQYF
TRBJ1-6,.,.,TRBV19,TGTGCCAGTAGAGACCCCGGGGGGCTTCCACCCCTCCACTTT,CASRDPGGLPPLHF
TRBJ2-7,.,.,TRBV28,TGTGCCAGCAGCCCCGGCGGGGTGTTCTACGAGCAGTACTTC,CASSPGGVFYEQYF
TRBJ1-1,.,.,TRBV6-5,TGTGCCAGCAGCCCAAACGTCGGGACTGAAGCTTTCTTT,CASSPNVGTEAFF
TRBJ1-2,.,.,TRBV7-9,TGTGCCAGCAGCTTAGGTAGTGGGACTGGCCACTATGGCTACACCTTC,CASSLGSGTGHYGYTF
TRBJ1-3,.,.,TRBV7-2,TGTGCCAGCAGCTCCCCTCTAGGAGGACAGATCTCTGGAAACACCATATATTTT,CASSSPLGGQISGNTIYF
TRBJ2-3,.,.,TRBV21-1,TGTGCCAGCAGCGTCAAACCGGGACAGGGGGCGAGCACAGATACGCAGTATTTT,CASSVKPGQGASTDTQYF
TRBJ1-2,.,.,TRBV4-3,TGCGCCAGCAGCCAAGATGCCGGTATCCTCTATGGCTACACCTTC,CASSQDAGILYGYTF
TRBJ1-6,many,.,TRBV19,TGTGCCAGTAGTATAGCCCAGGGGTCTAATTCACCCCTCCACTTT,CASSIAQGSNSPLHF
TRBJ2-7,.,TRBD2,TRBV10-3,TGTGCCATCAGTGACCCGACCGAGCGGGGGATCTACGAGCAGTACTTC,CAISDPTERGIYEQYF
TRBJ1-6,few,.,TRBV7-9,TGTGCCAGCAGCTTAGCCCCAGTTGGTTCACCCCTCCACTTT,CASSLAPVGSPLHF
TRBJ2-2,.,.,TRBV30,TGTGCCTCAGGGGATGCCGGGGAGCTGTTTTTT,CASGDAGELFF
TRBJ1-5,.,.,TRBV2,TGTGCCAGCAGTGAACGGCAGGGAAATCAGCCCCAGCATTTT,CASSERQGNQPQHF
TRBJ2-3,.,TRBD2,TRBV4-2,TGTGCCAGCAGCCTTAGCGGGGGGCGCACAGATACGCAGTATTTT,CASSLSGGRTDTQYF
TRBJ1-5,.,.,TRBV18,TGTGCCAGCTCACCTCTAGGGGGTAGTCAGCCCCAGCATTTT,CASSPLGGSQPQHF
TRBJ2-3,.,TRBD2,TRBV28,TGTGCCAGCAGCTCTTATAGCGGGGGGTGGGCAGATACGCAGTATTTT,CASSSYSGGWADTQYF
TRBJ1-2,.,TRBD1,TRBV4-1,TGCGCCAGCAGCCAAGTGACGGGACAGTACGGCTACACCTTC,CASSQVTGQYGYTF
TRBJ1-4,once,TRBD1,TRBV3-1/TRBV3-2,TGTGCCAGCAGCCAACACGGACAGGGGACTAGAAAACTGTTTTTT,CASSQHGQGTRKLFF
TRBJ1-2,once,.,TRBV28,TGTGCCAGCAGTTTTCCCGGGGACTGGGTAAGGACCTATGGCTACACCTTC,CASSFPGDWVRTYGYTF
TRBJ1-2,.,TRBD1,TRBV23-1,TGCGCCAGCAGTCAATCGACAGGGTCGGGTGGCTACACCTTC,CASSQSTGSGGYTF
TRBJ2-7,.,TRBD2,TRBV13,TGTGCCAGCAGTTTCAGCGGGGTGGGGTACGAGCAGTACTTC,CASSFSGVGYEQYF
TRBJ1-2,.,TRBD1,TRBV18,TGTGCCAGCTCACCCTCCCCCCGACAGGGTGGCTACACCTTC,CASSPSPRQGGYTF